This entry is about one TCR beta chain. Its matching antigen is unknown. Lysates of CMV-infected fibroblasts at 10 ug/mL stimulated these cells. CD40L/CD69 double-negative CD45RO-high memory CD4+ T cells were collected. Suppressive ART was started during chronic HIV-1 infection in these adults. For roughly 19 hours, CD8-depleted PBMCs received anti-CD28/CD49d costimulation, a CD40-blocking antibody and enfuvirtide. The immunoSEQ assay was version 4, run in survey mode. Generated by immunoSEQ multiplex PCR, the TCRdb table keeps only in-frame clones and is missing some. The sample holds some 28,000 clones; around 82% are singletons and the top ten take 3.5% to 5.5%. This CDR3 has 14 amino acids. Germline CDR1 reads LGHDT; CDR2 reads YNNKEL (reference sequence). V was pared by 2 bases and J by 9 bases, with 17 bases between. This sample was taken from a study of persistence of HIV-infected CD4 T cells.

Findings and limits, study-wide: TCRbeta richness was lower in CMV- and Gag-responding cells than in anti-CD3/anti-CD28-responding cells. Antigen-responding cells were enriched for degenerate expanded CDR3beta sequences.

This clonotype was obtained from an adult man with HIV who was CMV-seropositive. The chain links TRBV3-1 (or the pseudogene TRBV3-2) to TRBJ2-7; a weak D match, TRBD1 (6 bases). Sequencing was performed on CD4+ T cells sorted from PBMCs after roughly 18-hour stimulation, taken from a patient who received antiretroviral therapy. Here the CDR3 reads CASSQTGLRGGQYF. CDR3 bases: TGTGCCAGCAGCCAAACAGGGCTACGAGGGGGGCAGTACTTC.